This entry is about one T cell receptor beta chain. What it binds is not known. This entry comes from a study of cytomegalovirus exposure and HLA in healthy donors. Study overall: Around 77% of 350 to 400 genotyped donors fell in the Caucasian-associated ancestry cluster. Study-level points and caveats: As immune exposure information, only CMV serostatus was available. Later analysis found that TCR beta chains associated with HLA were more clonally expanded than other, equally common chains.

The V gene end was trimmed by 5 bases and the J gene end by 2 bases; junction bases not matched to a gene: 6. CDR1 is SNHLY and CDR2 is FYNNEI in the germline V gene. The length of the CDR3 is 16 residues. 13 Jbeta primers and 60 Vbeta primers were used for the PCR. Per the authors' pipeline: In a later analysis, around 87 million unique TCR beta chains included roughly 11 million shared by two or more donors. Sequencing was performed with immunoSEQ multiplex PCR; in TCRdb, only in-frame clones are kept and a portion is missing. V, J and clone size are taken as reported in that table, and D and trimming were inferred from the DNA itself. The sample lists about 150,000 clones; approximately 79% were seen once.

Sequenced input: PBMCs. This receptor was obtained from a woman in her twenties or thirties in good health and CMV-seronegative. The chain couples TRBV2 to TRBJ2-2, with 9 nucleotides matching TRBD1. CDR3 sequence: CASSPPGQGNTGELFF. As DNA, the CDR3 is TGTGCCAGCAGTCCACCGGGACAGGGAAACACCGGGGAGCTGTTTTTT.